This is a list of T cell receptor beta chains from one sample in a study of T-cell memory formation after mild COVID-19. TCRdb itself ran the 5' RACE reads through MiXCR, one entry per CDR3 protein. The sample lists some 120,000 distinct CDR3 sequences, 15% to 20% occurring once. Sequenced material: PBMCs or a T cell subset sorted from them (not recorded which). These receptors came from an adult woman who had mild COVID-19 (a few samples of this study predate the infection). Cell type and time point are not known. Each CDR3 is given with its conserved first and last residue. D genes are given only for firm matches. Expanded clones are given a class, and other clones once, few, many or no size at all.

>few|TRBJ1-1|TRBD1|TRBV15
CATSRAGTGLFIEAFF
TGTGCCACCAGCAGAGCCGGGACAGGGCTTTTCATTGAAGCTTTCTTT
>many|TRBJ2-5|TRBD2|TRBV5-1
CASSSKRGGRETQYF
TGCGCCAGCAGCTCAAAGCGGGGGGGCCGAGAGACCCAGTACTTC
>-|TRBJ2-1|TRBD2|TRBV12-3/TRBV12-4
CASRKTSGEPYNEQFF
TGTGCCAGCAGGAAGACTAGCGGGGAGCCCTACAATGAGCAGTTCTTC
>few|TRBJ2-2|TRBD1|TRBV7-9
CASSRGQGAAGELFF
TGTGCCAGCAGCAGAGGACAGGGCGCGGCCGGGGAGCTGTTTTTT
>few|TRBJ2-5|TRBD2|TRBV11-3
CASSQGTRAFTQYF
TGTGCCAGCAGCCAGGGGACTAGGGCGTTCACCCAGTACTTC
>few|TRBJ2-5|-|TRBV11-2
CASSSGAHETQYF
TGTGCCAGCAGCTCAGGGGCCCACGAGACCCAGTACTTC
>-|TRBJ2-1|-|TRBV7-6
CASSLGGGGPGWNEQFF
TGTGCCAGCAGCTTGGGAGGGGGGGGCCCCGGATGGAATGAGCAGTTCTTC
>few|TRBJ1-2|-|TRBV20-1
CSAVGPTNYGYTF
TGCAGTGCAGTGGGCCCAACTAACTATGGCTACACCTTC
>-|TRBJ1-2|-|TRBV3-1
CASSQEPDKSHYGYTF
TGTGCCAGCAGCCAAGAACCGGACAAATCGCACTATGGCTACACCTTC
>-|TRBJ1-2|-|TRBV15
CATSRPYRERGYTF
TGTGCCACCAGCAGACCCTACAGGGAGCGCGGCTACACCTTC
>-|TRBJ2-3|TRBD2|TRBV6-1
CASTTAGALTDTQYF
TGTGCCAGCACAACGGCGGGAGCCCTCACAGATACGCAGTATTTT
>-|TRBJ2-5|-|TRBV4-2
CASSQDRRRTQYF
TGTGCCAGCAGCCAAGATAGGCGGCGGACCCAGTACTTC
>-|TRBJ2-3|TRBD2|TRBV15
CATSRVAGSTDTQYF
TGTGCCACCAGCAGAGTAGCGGGTAGCACAGATACGCAGTATTTT
>few|TRBJ2-2|-|TRBV6-2/TRBV6-3
CASSKGQIRETGELFF
TGTGCCAGCAGCAAGGGTCAAATTAGAGAAACCGGGGAGCTGTTTTTT
>-|TRBJ2-7|-|TRBV19
CASSRPGRNYEQYF
TGTGCCAGTAGTCGTCCGGGACGGAACTACGAGCAGTACTTC
>-|TRBJ1-1|-|TRBV20-1
CSASAGLNTEAFF
TGCAGTGCTAGTGCGGGGTTGAACACTGAAGCTTTCTTT
>-|TRBJ1-5|-|TRBV5-4
CASSLMGEAQPQHF
TGTGCCAGCAGCTTGATGGGGGAAGCACAGCCCCAGCATTTT
>-|TRBJ2-1|-|TRBV5-6
CASSPRLSTYNEQFF
TGTGCCAGCAGCCCCCGGCTTTCCACCTACAATGAGCAGTTCTTC